The clone carrying this TCR beta chain was recorded many times. Its antigen remains unknown. The data originate from a study of human T cells and chemical hapten exposure. Looking at the study overall: From small differences in pooled library volume came most of the variation in per-sample TCR yields.

Trimming shortened V by 5 bases and J by 10 bases, and 23 bases separated the two germline ends. Germline loops: CDR1 PRHDT, CDR2 FYEKMQ (reference sequence). The CDR3 is 15 amino acids. Study conclusions and caveats: Expanded TCRs were compared with controls, and the expanded TCRs formed significantly more large CDR3 similarity clusters. Because they had alopecia, donors may respond immunologically unlike healthy people. TCRs whose frequency exceeded 1 in 1000 remained the same following DPC sensitization.

Time point meaning: patch test 3, about 24 weeks after DPC sensitization. Treatment in this sample: therapeutic diphenylcyclopropenone sensitization with weekly scalp DPC. MiXCR, applied by TCRdb to the RACE reads, yields one record per CDR3 protein. This table holds around 110,000 distinct CDR3 sequences, roughly 10% found once. The clonotype was recovered from a woman between 50 and 59 years old with alopecia areata. Some clones in this sample may be carry-over from other donors' samples. This chain uses TRBV13 with TRBJ1-1, with D possibly matching TRBD1 (6 bases). Specimen: whole blood, collected in connection with sensitization to the hapten diphenylcyclopropenone (DPC). The CDR3 here is CASSQLSRGAPGAFF. CDR3 DNA sequence: TGTGCCAGCAGCCAACTTTCTCGGGGGGCGCCAGGAGCTTTCTTT.